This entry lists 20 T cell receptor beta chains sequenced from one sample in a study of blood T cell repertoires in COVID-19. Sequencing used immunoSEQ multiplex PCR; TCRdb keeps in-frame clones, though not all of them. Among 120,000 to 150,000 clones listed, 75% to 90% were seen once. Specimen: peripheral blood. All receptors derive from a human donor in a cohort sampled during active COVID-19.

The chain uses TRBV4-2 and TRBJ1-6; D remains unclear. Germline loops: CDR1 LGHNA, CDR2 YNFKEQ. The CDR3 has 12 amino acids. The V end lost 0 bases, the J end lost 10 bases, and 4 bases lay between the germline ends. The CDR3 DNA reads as TGTGCCAGCAGCCAAGATGAGTCACCCCTCCACTTT. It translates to CASSQDESPLHF.

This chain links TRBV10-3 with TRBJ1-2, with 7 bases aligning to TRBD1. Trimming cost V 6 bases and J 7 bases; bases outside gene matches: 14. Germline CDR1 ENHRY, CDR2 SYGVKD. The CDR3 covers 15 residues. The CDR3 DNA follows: TGTGCCATCAGCCACTCAGACAGGGAGGTCCGTGGCTACACCTTC. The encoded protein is CAISHSDREVRGYTF.

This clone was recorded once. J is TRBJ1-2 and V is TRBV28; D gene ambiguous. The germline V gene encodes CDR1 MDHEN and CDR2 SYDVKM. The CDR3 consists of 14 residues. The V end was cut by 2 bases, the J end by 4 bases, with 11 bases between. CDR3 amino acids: CASSLMRVGYGYTF. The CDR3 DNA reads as TGTGCCAGCAGTTTAATGCGGGTTGGCTATGGCTACACCTTC.

The CDR3 reads CASTEIAVMTGELFF. The DNA for the CDR3 is TGTGCCAGCACCGAGATAGCTGTGATGACCGGGGAGCTGTTTTTT. The rearrangement uses TRBV7-9 and TRBJ2-2; D is unresolved. Per germline, CDR1 SEHNR and CDR2 FQNEAQ (reference sequence). The CDR3 runs to 15 residues. The germline V and J ends were trimmed by 7 bases and 5 bases, with 17 bases remaining between them.

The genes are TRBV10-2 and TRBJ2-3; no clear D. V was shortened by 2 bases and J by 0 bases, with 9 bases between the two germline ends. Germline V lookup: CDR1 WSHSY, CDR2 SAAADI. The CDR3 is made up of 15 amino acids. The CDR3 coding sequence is TGCGCCAGCAGTGAGGCTAGAACTAGCACAGATACGCAGTATTTT. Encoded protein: CASSEARTSTDTQYF.

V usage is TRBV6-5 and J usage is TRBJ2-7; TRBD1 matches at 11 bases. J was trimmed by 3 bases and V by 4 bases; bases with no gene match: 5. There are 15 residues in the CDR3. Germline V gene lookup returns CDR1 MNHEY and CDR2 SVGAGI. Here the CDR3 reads CASSSGTGGVYEQYF. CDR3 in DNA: TGTGCCAGCAGTTCCGGGACAGGGGGAGTCTACGAGCAGTACTTC.

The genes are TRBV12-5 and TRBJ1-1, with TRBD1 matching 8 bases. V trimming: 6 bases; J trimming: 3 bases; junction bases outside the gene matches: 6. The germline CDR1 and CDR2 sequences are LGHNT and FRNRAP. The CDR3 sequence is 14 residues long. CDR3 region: CASGQGQAYTEAFF. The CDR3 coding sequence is TGTGCTAGTGGCCAGGGACAGGCGTACACTGAAGCTTTCTTT.

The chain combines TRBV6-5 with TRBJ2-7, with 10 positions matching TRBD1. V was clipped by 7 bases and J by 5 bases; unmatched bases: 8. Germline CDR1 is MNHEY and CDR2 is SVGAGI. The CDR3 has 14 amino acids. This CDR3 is CASIRQGAVHEQYF. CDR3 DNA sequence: TGTGCCAGCATTAGACAGGGGGCTGTCCACGAGCAGTACTTC.

The chain's CDR3 is CASTTLGGYNEQFF. The DNA for the CDR3 is TGTGCCAGCACAACTCTGGGGGGCTACAATGAGCAGTTCTTC. The rearrangement links TRBV3-1 (or the pseudogene TRBV3-2) to TRBJ2-1; TRBD2 is a possible D gene (6 bases). Per the germline V gene, CDR1 is LGHDT and CDR2 is YNNKEL (reference sequence). The CDR3 totals 14 residues. V was shortened by 7 bases and J by 3 bases, with 13 bases between the two germline ends.

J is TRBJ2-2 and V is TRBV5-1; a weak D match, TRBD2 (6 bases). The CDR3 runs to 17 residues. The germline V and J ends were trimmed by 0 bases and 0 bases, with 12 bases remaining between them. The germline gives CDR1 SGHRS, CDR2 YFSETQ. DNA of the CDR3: TGCGCCAGCAGCTTGGCCGGTCTAGCGACGAACACCGGGGAGCTGTTTTTT. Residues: CASSLAGLATNTGELFF.

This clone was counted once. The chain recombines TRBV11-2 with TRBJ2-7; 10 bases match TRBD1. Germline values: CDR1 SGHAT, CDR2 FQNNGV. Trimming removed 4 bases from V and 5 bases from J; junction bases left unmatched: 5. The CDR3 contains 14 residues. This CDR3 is CASSWGQGYDEQYV. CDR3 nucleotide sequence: TGTGCCAGCAGCTGGGGACAGGGGTATGACGAGCAGTACGTC.

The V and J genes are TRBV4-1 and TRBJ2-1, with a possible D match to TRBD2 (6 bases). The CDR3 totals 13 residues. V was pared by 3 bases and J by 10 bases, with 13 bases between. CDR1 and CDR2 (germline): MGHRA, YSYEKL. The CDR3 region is CASSQRDWGEQFF. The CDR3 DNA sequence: TGCGCCAGCAGCCAGCGGGACTGGGGAGAGCAGTTCTTC.

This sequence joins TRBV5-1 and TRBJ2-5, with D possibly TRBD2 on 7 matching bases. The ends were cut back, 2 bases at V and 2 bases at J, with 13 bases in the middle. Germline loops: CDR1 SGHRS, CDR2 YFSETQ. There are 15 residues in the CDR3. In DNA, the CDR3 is TGCGCCAGCAGCTTTATACAGGGAGGGCAAGAGACCCAGTACTTC. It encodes CASSFIQGGQETQYF.

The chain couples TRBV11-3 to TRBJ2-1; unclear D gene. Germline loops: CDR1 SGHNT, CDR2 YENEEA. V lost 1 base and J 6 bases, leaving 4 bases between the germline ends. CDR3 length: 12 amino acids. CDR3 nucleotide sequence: TGTGCCAGCAGCTTAGTGGCCAATGAGCAGTTCTTC. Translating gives CASSLVANEQFF.

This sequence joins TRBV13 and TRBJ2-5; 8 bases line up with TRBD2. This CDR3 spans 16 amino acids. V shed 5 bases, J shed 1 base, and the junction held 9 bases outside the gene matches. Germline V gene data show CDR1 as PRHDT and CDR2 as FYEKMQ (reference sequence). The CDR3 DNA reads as TGTGCCAGCAGCCCACTCACTAGCGGCAGCCAAGAGACCCAGTACTTC. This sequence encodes CASSPLTSGSQETQYF.

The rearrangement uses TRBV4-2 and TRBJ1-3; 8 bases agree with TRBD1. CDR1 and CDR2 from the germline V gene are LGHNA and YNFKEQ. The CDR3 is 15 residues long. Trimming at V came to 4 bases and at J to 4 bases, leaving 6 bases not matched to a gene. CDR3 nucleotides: TGTGCCAGCAGCCGAGCGACAGGGGACGGAAACACCATATATTTT. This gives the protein CASSRATGDGNTIYF.

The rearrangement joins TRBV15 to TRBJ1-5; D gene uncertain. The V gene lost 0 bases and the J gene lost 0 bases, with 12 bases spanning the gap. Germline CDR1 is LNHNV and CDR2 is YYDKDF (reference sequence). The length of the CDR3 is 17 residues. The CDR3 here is CATSRDPAGYSNQPQHF. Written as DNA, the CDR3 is TGTGCCACCAGCAGAGATCCGGCAGGTTATAGCAATCAGCCCCAGCATTTT.

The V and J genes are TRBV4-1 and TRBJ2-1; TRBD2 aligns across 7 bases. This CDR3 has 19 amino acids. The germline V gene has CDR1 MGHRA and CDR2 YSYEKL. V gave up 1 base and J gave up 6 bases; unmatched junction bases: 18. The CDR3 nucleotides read TGCGCCAGCAGCCAAGGGGGAGGGGACTGGCGCAGTAATCCCAATGAGCAGTTCTTC. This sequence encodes CASSQGGGDWRSNPNEQFF.

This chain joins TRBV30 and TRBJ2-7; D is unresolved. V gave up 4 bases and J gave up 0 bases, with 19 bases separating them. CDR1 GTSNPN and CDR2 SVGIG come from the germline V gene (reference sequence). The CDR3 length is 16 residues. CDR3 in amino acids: CAWTRRSPPGSYEQYF. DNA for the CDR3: TGTGCCTGGACCCGGCGGAGCCCTCCGGGCTCCTACGAGCAGTACTTC.

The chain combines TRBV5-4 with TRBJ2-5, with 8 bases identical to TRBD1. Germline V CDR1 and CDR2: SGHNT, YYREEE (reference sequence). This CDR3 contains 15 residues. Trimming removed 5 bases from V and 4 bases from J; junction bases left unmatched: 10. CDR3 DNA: TGTGCCAGCAGTCCGGACAGGGCGGTTGCAGAGACCCAGTACTTC. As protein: CASSPDRAVAETQYF.